This paragraph reports one T cell receptor (beta chain). The clone's antigen remains unknown. There are no base qualities to consult, and no much larger clone falls within one base. CD8 naive samples were CD45RO-negative cells positively selected for CCR7, giving a CD45RA+CCR7+ population that excluded TemRA cells. The donors were healthy, HIV-negative adults with no recently reported acute infections or vaccinations. All donors were Caucasian adults living in Nashville, Tennessee, USA. Blood was obtained by leukapheresis, after which PBMCs were separated by Ficoll-Histopaque density gradient centrifugation and cryopreserved in liquid nitrogen vapor phase. Purity and quantity of every magnetically sorted T cell population were checked by analytical flow cytometry. Each sorted fraction had its genomic DNA isolated and then quantified by UV absorbance on a Nanodrop 2000c. TCR CDR3 regions were amplified from genomic DNA by multiplex PCR using the deep immunoSEQ assay. For each cell subset, the extracted genomic DNA was distributed evenly across all wells of several immunoSEQ 96-well plates, and each plate served as one replicate. For sorted subsets, each replicate PCR was loaded with approximately 200 ng genomic DNA, equivalent to 32,000 or so T cell genomes. Purified libraries were quantified with a Qubit 3.0 fluorometer, sized on a Bioanalyzer 2100, and re-quantified with the KAPA Library Quantification kit. A separate single-read 150-cycle Illumina NextSeq 550 flow cell was used to sequence each immunoSEQ 96-well plate. As for the original processing: Because only junctional sequences without quality scores were contained in the immunoSEQ output, filtering matching that applied to full-length reads could not be performed. Sequences were annotated with PyIR, a Python wrapper for IgBLAST v1.9, using IMGT germline references to assign V/J genes and CDR3. Reads were filtered out if the reads had weak V/J assignments (E-value above 1e-6), no CDR3, stop codons, out-of-frame junctions, or ambiguous translated residues. V3J clonotypes were defined as sequences sharing the same inferred V gene, J gene, and CDR3 amino acid sequence. Percentage overlap between repertoires was computed as shared unique clonotypes divided by the size of the smaller repertoire. Three approaches were used to assess repertoire richness: RTK rarefaction, the Chao1 estimator, and Recon v2.1 estimates of unobserved clonotypes. For all TCRbeta clonotypes obtained by the gDNA method from several donors, generation probabilities were computed with OLGA. The table was pulled from immuneACCESS by TCRdb, which kept in-frame rearrangements only. Such tables lose some clones; where checked, under half of the loss comes from unresolved V genes, and the rest has no known cause. From that table come the V and J calls and clone size; the DNA was used to work out D and trimming. The sample table records about 2 million clones; 85% to 95% of these occur just once. 0.9% to 1.4% of the sample is taken by the ten largest.

The data are from a study of shared clonotypes between healthy human individuals (TCRdb year 2020). Study-level background: A couple of women and three men aged 18 to 49 years were included in the cohort. For each donor, CD4 naive and CD4 memory were each given three plates, CD8 naive was given two plates, and CD8 memory was given one plate. Blood TCR repertoires of 5 or 6 healthy adults were deeply sequenced to estimate repertoire size and the extent of clonotype sharing between individuals. To increase sequencing depth and limit assay-specific biases, TCR repertoire library preparation and sequencing were carried out by different laboratories using diverse techniques. Between about 0.9 and 10 billion PBMCs per donor were obtained by leukapheresis.

The study at large found these results: Larger estimated clonotype richness was generally found for naive subsets than for memory subsets. Compared with non-shared clonotypes, the clonotypes found in all four sorted-subset donors had higher generation probabilities. Based on pairwise subsampling, the degree of clonotype sharing among donors was expected to be affected by sequencing depth. The small number of donors limited the genetic and exposure-history diversity represented. Sharing across several donors was observed for about 4.8% of naive CD4, over 3% of naive CD8, about 2.5% of memory CD4, and about 0.39% of memory CD8 clonotypes. Sampling was restricted to blood, and TCR repertoires in tissue are likely to differ from TCR repertoires in blood. Rarefaction of sorted-subset datasets indicated incomplete sequencing despite the large sequencing depth.

Here V drops 4 bases and J drops 5 bases, and the junction holds 7 bases not matched to any gene. Based on the germline V gene, the CDR1 and CDR2 sequences are SQVTM and ANQGSEA. From cysteine to phenylalanine, the CDR3 is 14 amino acids long. The CDR3 DNA has 42 bases and is translated from base 1. The sequenced sample consisted of naive CD8+ T cells sorted from blood. This sample's cell subset or site label indicates: CD45RA+CCR7+. The origin of this receptor is a man between 18 and 35 years old in good health. Recombination linked TRBV29-1 to TRBJ2-5; the junction holds 10 bases that match TRBD2. Read as DNA, the sequence is TGCAGCGTTGTATCGCTAGCGGGGGTCGAGACCCAGTACTTC. It encodes CSVVSLAGVETQYF.